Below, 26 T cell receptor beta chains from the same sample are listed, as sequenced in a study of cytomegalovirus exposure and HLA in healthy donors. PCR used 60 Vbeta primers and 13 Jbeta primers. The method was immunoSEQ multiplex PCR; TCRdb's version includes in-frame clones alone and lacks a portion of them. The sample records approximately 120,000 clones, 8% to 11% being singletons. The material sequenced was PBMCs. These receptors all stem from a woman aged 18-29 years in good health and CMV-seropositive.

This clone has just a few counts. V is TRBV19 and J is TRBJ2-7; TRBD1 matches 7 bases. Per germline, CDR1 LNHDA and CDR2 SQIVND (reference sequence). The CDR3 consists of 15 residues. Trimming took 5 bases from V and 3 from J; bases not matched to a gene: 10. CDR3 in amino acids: CASSAAGTEFYEQYF. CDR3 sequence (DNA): TGTGCCAGTAGTGCGGCCGGGACAGAATTCTACGAGCAGTACTTC.

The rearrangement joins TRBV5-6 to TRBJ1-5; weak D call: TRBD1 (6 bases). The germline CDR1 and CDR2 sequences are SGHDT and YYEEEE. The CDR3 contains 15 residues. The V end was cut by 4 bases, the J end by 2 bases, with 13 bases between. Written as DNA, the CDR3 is TGTGCCAGCAGCGCCACAGGGAGAGGCAATCAGCCCCAGCATTTT. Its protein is CASSATGRGNQPQHF.

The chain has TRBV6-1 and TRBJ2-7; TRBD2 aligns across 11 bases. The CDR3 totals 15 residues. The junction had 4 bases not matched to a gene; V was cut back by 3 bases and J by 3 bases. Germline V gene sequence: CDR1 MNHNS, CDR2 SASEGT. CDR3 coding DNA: TGTGCCAGCAGTGACCTGACTAGCGGGGACTACGAGCAGTACTTC. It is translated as CASSDLTSGDYEQYF.

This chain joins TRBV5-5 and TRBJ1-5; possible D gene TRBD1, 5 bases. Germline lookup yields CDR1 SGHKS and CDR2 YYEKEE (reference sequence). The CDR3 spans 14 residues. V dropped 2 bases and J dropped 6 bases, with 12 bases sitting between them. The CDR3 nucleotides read TGTGCCAGCAGCTTCGAAGGTCAGGGTCAGCCCCAGCATTTT. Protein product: CASSFEGQGQPQHF.

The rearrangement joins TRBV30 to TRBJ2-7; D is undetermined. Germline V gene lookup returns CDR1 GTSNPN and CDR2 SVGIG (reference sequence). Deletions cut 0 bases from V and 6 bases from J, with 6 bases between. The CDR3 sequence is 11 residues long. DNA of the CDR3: TGTGCCTGGAGTGTACCGAGCGAGCAGTACTTC. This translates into CAWSVPSEQYF. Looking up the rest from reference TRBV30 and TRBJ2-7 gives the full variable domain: SQTIHQWPATLVQPVGSPLSLECTVEGTSNPNLYWYRQAAGRGLQLLFYSVGIGQISSEVPQNLSASRPQDRQFILSSKKLLLSDSGFYLCAWSVPSEQYFGPGTRLTVT.

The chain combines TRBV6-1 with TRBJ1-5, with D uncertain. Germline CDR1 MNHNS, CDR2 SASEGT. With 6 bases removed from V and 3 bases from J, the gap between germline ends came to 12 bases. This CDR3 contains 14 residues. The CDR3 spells CASRGTVINQPQHF. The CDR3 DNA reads TGTGCCAGCAGAGGCACAGTGATCAATCAGCCCCAGCATTTT.

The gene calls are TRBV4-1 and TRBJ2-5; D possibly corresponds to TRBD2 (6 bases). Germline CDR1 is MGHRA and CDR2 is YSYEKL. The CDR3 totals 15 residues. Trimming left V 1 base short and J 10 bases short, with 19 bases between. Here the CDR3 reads CASSQVISGARDQYF. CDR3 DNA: TGCGCCAGCAGCCAAGTAATTAGCGGAGCCAGGGACCAGTACTTC.

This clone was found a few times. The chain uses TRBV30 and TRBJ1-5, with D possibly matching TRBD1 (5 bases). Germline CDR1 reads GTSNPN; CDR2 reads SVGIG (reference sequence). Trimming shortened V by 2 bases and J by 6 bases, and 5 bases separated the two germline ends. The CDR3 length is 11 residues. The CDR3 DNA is TGTGCCTGGAGTCAGGGTCAGCCCCAGCATTTT. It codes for CAWSQGQPQHF.

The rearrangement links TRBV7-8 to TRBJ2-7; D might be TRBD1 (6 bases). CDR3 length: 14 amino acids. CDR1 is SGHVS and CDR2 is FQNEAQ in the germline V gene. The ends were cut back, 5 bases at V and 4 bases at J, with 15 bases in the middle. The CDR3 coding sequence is TGTGCCAGCAGCCAGGGGTCTCAGCCTTACGAGCAGTACTTC. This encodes CASSQGSQPYEQYF.

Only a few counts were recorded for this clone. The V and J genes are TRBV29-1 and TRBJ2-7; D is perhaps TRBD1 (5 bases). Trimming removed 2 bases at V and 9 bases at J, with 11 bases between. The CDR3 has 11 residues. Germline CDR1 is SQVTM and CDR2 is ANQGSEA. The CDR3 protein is CSVEWQGVQYF. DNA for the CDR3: TGCAGCGTTGAATGGCAGGGCGTGCAGTACTTC.

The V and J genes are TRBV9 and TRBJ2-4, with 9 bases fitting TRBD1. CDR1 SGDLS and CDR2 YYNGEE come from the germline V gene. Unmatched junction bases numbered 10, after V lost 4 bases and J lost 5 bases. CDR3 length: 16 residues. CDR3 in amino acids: CASSLGQGKGENIQYF. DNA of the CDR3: TGTGCCAGCAGCTTAGGACAGGGGAAGGGGGAAAACATTCAGTACTTC.

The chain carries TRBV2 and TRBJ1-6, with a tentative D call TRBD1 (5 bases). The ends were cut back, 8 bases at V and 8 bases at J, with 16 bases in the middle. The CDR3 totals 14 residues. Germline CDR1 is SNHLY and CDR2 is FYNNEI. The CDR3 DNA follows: TGTGCCAGCTACAGGAGCCGCTTGGATTCACCCCTCCACTTT. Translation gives CASYRSRLDSPLHF.

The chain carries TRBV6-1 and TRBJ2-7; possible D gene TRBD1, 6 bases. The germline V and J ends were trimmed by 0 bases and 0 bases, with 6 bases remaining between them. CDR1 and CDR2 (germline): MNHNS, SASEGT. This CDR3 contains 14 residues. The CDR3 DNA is TGTGCCAGCAGTGAAGCGGACAGCTCCTACGAGCAGTACTTC. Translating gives CASSEADSSYEQYF.

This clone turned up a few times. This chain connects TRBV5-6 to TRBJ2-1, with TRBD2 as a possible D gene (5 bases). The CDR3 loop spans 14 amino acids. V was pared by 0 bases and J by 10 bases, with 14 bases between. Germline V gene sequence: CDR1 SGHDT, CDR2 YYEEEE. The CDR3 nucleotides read TGTGCCAGCAGCTTGGATGGTAGCGATCTCGAGCAGTTCTTC. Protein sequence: CASSLDGSDLEQFF.

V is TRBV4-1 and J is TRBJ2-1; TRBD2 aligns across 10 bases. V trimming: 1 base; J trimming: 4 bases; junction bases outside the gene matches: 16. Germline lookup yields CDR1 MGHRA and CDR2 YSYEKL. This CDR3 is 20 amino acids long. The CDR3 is CASSQGPSGSKSRGYNEQFF. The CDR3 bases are TGCGCCAGCAGCCAAGGTCCTAGCGGGAGTAAGTCGAGGGGTTACAATGAGCAGTTCTTC.

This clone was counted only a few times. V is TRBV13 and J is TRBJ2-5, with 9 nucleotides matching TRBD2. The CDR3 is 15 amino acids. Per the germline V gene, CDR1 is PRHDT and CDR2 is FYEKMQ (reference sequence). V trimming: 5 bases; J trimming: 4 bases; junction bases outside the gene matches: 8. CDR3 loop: CASSPRAGGTETQYF. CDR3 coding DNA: TGTGCCAGCAGCCCACGAGCGGGAGGAACAGAGACCCAGTACTTC.

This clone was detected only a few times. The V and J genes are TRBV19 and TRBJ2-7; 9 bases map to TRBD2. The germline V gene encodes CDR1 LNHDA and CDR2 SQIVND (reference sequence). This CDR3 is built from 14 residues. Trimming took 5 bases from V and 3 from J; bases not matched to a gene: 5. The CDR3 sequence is CASSGGSGGYEQYF. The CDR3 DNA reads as TGTGCCAGTAGTGGAGGTAGCGGGGGCTACGAGCAGTACTTC.

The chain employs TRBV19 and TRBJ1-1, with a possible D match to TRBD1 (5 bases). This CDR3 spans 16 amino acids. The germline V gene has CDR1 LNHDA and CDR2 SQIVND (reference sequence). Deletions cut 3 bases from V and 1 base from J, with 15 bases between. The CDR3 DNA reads TGTGCCAGTAGTATGGGGCAGATACCGACGAACACTGAAGCTTTCTTT. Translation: CASSMGQIPTNTEAFF.

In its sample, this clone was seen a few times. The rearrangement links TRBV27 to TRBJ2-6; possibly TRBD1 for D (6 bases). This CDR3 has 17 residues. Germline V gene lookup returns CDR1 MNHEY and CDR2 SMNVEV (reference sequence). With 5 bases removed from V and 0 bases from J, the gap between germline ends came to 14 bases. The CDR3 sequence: CASSTTGLVSGANVLTF. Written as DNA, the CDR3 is TGTGCCAGCAGTACTACAGGGCTCGTCTCTGGGGCCAACGTCCTGACTTTC.

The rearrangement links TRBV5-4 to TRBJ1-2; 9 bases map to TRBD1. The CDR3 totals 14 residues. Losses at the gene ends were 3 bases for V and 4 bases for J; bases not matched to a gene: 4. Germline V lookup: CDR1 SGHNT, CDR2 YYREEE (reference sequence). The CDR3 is CASSSGTGIYGYTF. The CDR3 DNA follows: TGTGCCAGCAGCTCCGGGACAGGGATCTATGGCTACACCTTC.

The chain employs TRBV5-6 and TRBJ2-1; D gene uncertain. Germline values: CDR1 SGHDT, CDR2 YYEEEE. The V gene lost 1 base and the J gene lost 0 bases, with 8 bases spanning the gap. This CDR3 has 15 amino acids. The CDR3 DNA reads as TGTGCCAGCAGCTTGCCGTTGAGCTCCTACAATGAGCAGTTCTTC. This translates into CASSLPLSSYNEQFF.

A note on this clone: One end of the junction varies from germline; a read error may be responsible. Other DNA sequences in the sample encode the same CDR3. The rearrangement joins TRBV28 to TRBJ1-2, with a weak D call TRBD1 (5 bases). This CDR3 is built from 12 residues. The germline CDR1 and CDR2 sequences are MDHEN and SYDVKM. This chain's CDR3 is CASTDRDYGYTF. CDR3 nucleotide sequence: TGCGCCAGCACCGACAGAGACTATGGCTACACCTTC.

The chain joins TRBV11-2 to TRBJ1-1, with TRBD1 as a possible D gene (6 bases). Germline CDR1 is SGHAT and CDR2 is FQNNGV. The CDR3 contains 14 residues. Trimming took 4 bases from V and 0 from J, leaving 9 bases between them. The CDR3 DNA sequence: TGTGCCAGCAGCTGGGGACACCTGAACACTGAAGCTTTCTTT. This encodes CASSWGHLNTEAFF.

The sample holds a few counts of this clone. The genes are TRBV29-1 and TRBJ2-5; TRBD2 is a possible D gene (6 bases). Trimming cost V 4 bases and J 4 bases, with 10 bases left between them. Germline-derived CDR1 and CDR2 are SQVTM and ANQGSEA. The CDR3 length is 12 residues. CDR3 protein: CSVAQGGETQYF. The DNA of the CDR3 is TGCAGCGTTGCTCAGGGAGGAGAGACCCAGTACTTC.

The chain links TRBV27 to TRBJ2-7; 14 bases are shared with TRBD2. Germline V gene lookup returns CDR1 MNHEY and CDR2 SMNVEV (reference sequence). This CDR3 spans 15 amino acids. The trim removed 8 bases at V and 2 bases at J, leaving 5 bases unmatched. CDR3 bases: TGTGCCAGCGGGACTAGCGGGGGCCCGGCCTACGAGCAGTACTTC. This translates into CASGTSGGPAYEQYF.

This CDR3 reads CASSQSGGGTEAFF. The DNA for the CDR3 is TGTGCCAGCAGCCAATCGGGGGGCGGCACTGAAGCTTTCTTT. This chain joins TRBV14 and TRBJ1-1, with a weak D call TRBD1 (6 bases). This CDR3 has 14 amino acids. Germline CDR1 SGHDN, CDR2 FVKESK. Between the trimmed V and J ends, which lost 2 bases and 4 bases, there was a span of 11 bases.